Shown below are 29 T cell receptor beta chains from a single sample sequenced in a study of tissue T cells after allogeneic stem cell transplantation (dated by TCRdb to the early 2020s). The time point label, read with the paper, signifies: mouse harvest day 7 after allogeneic transplant. Each mouse graft consisted of 10^7 T-cell-depleted bone marrow cells plus 10^6 splenic CD5+ T cells and was given by tail vein injection. The library was made by the immunoSEQ multiplex PCR assay. TCRdb mirrors the immuneACCESS table, restricted to in-frame sequences. Some clones are absent from its copies; in checked studies, under half trace to an unresolved V gene, and the reason for the others is unknown. This sample holds roughly 7,100 clones; about half were observed only once. The ten biggest clones cover approximately 6.9% of the sample. The sample was gut tissue. The receptors shown here come from a female BALB/c mouse given C57BL/6 T cells with graft-versus-host disease after an allogeneic hematopoietic cell transplant.

With regard to this clone: Any gene name here is a mouse gene name. The CDR3 sequence is CASSIGLGAYAEQFF. The sequenced CDR3 bases are TGTGCCAGCAGTATCGGACTGGGGGCCTATGCTGAGCAGTTC. The V gene is TRBV19, the J gene TRBJ2-1; 10 bases fit TRBD2. The read stops 1 residue short of the end of the CDR3; the missing end is completed from the germline J gene. Per germline, CDR1 FNHDT and CDR2 SITEND (reference sequence). This CDR3 has 15 residues. Trimming took 2 bases from V and 3 from J; bases not matched to a gene: 2.

With respect to this clone: Genes here carry mouse names. Read data end 1 residue before the CDR3 end; the end is taken from the germline J gene. The chain couples TRBV23 to TRBJ1-1; the D call of TRBD1 is as the table states it, not checked on the DNA. Germline V gives CDR1 KGHTA, CDR2 FQNQQP. The CDR3 runs to 13 residues. The DNA read from the CDR3 is TGCTCCAGCAGTCAATCGAACAGGGCGGAAGTCTTC. It specifies CSSSQSNRAEVF. The CDR3, in full, reads CSSSQSNRAEVFF.

This clone was seen a single time. Germline and genes: mouse. The read halts 1 residue ahead of the CDR3 end, with the missing end drawn from the germline J gene. J is TRBJ2-2 and V is TRBV12-2; 8 bases are a match to TRBD2. Germline V CDR1 and CDR2: SGHLS, HYDKME. This CDR3 comprises 16 residues. The junction had 6 bases not matched to a gene; V was cut back by 1 base and J by 3 bases. CDR3 DNA (partial): TGTGCCAGCTCTCTGGAGGGGGGGCGCTACACCGGGCAGCTCTAC. Amino acids: CASSLEGGRYTGQLY. The whole CDR3 reads CASSLEGGRYTGQLYF.

With regard to this clone: The gene names given are mouse names. The read gets to within 1 residue of the CDR3 end, and the germline J gene fills in the rest. This chain connects TRBV26 to TRBJ2-2; no clear D. The germline V gene encodes CDR1 KGHPV and CDR2 FQNQEV (reference sequence). With 2 bases removed from V and 0 bases from J, the gap between germline ends came to 4 bases. The CDR3 extends over 14 amino acids. Incomplete CDR3 DNA: TGTGCCAGCAGTCTGGGAGCAAACACCGGGCAGCTCTAC. Encoded protein: CASSLGANTGQLY. The full CDR3 protein is CASSLGANTGQLYF.

This clone is classed as medium-sized. These gene names are mouse names. The read terminates 1 residue before the CDR3 end, so the remaining end is supplied by the germline J gene. This chain joins TRBV26 and TRBJ1-3; the D is unclear. The CDR3 sequence is 13 residues long. With 8 bases removed from V and 3 bases from J, the gap between germline ends came to 11 bases. Germline assignment: CDR1 KGHPV and CDR2 FQNQEV (reference sequence). The sequenced CDR3 bases are TGTGCCAGCGGCTTTTTCGGTGGAAATACGCTCTAT. Amino acid sequence: CASGFFGGNTLY. The CDR3 in its entirety is CASGFFGGNTLYF.

With respect to this clone: The genes and germline here are from mouse. The read gets to within 1 residue of the CDR3 end, and the germline J gene fills in the rest. This CDR3 is also generated by other DNA sequences in the sample. The rearrangement uses TRBV13-3 and TRBJ2-4; tentative D call: TRBD2 (7 bases). V lost 2 bases and J lost 1, with 17 bases in between. Germline V CDR1 and CDR2: NNHDY, SYVADS. The CDR3 sequence is 17 residues long. This CDR3 is CASSDRGEGGGQNTLYF. The CDR3 DNA, read in part, is TGTGCCAGCAGTGACCGGGGCGAAGGGGGGGGTCAAAACACCTTGTAC.

The sample holds a few counts of this clone. The gene names here belong to mouse. The read ends 1 residue before the CDR3 terminus; that terminus is restored from the germline J gene. This chain joins TRBV3 and TRBJ2-4; maybe TRBD1 (5 bases). Germline V gene data show CDR1 as SNHLY and CDR2 as FYNGKV (reference sequence). With 2 bases removed from V and 4 bases from J, the gap between germline ends came to 10 bases. CDR3 size: 14 residues. CDR3 DNA, as far as it was read: TGTGCCAGCAGCTTAATGGACAAAAAAAACACCTTGTAC. As protein: CASSLMDKKNTLY. The entire CDR3 protein is CASSLMDKKNTLYF.

A remark on this clone: Gene names are mouse gene names. Incomplete CDR3 DNA: TGTGCCTGGAGTCTTGGGGGGCTGAACACCGGGCAGCTCTAC. Translated, it gives CAWSLGGLNTGQLY. The whole CDR3 sequence reads CAWSLGGLNTGQLYF. The chain carries TRBV31 and TRBJ2-2; D is perhaps TRBD2 (7 bases). The read terminates 1 residue ahead of where the CDR3 ends, so the germline J gene completes it. Germline values: CDR1 GKSSPN, CDR2 SITVG. Trimming cost V 0 bases and J 2 bases, with 10 bases left between them. The CDR3 totals 15 residues. Together with reference TRBV31 and TRBJ2-2, the CDR3 gives the full variable domain: AQTIHQWPVAEIKAVGSPLSLGCTIKGKSSPNLYWYWQATGGTLQQLFYSITVGQVESVVQLNLSASRPKDDQFILSTEKLLLSHSGFYLCAWSLGGLNTGQLYFGEGSKLTVL.

Regarding this clone: The genes and germline here are from mouse. The read gets to within 1 residue of the CDR3 end, and the germline J gene fills in the rest. This chain uses TRBV29 with TRBJ1-4; D may be TRBD1 (5 bases). Germline V lookup: CDR1 MSHET, CDR2 SYDVDS. The length of the CDR3 is 14 residues. V lost 6 bases to trimming and J lost 3 bases, with 11 bases between them. The CDR3 bases that were read are TGTGCTAGCAGCCCCGGGGGAGCCAACGAAAGATTATTT. Translation gives CASSPGGANERLF. The CDR3 reads in full as CASSPGGANERLFF.

With regard to this clone: All gene names here are mouse names. Read coverage stops 1 residue before the CDR3 terminus; the germline J gene supplies the remainder. The V call is TRBV2, the J call TRBJ2-5, with 8 bases aligning to TRBD2. This CDR3 region has 14 residues. With V trimmed by 3 bases and J by 6 bases, 5 bases remained unmatched. Germline assignment: CDR1 LGHNA and CDR2 YSYQKL. The CDR3 loop reads CASSQSGGMDTQYF. The CDR3 bases that were read are TGTGCCAGCAGCCAGTCTGGGGGGATGGACACCCAGTAC.

On this clone: Gene names refer to mouse genes. The read halts 1 residue ahead of the CDR3 end, with the missing end drawn from the germline J gene. The chain has TRBV13-2 and TRBJ1-2; 7 positions match TRBD1. The germline V gene encodes CDR1 NNHNN and CDR2 SYGAGS (reference sequence). CDR3 size: 13 residues. Unmatched junction bases numbered 3, after V lost 3 bases and J lost 4 bases. Incomplete CDR3 DNA: TGTGCCAGCGGTGGAGGGGGCCGCTCCGACTACACC. This encodes CASGGGGRSDYT. The CDR3, in full, reads CASGGGGRSDYTF.

To note about this clone: The germline and genes are mouse ones. The read halts 1 residue ahead of the CDR3 end, with the missing end drawn from the germline J gene. This chain joins TRBV26 and TRBJ2-5; 12 bases fit TRBD1. Germline trimming cut 8 bases from V and 7 bases from J; bases unmatched to any gene: 4. The length of the CDR3 is 13 residues. The V gene's germline CDR1 is KGHPV and CDR2 FQNQEV (reference sequence). The CDR3 bases that were read are TGTGCCAGCGCGGGACAGGGGGCATACACCCAGTAC. This translates into CASAGQGAYTQY. The entire CDR3 protein is CASAGQGAYTQYF.

Details on this clone: Genes and germline come from the mouse. The CDR3 end falls 1 residue outside the read, so it is completed with the germline J gene. The chain recombines TRBV13-1 with TRBJ2-1, with 10 bases matching TRBD1. The CDR3 has 17 residues. Germline V gives CDR1 NSHNY, CDR2 SYGAGN. Unmatched junction bases numbered 6, after V lost 2 bases and J lost 1 base. CDR3 DNA, as far as it was read: TGTGCCAGCAGTGACCGGGACAGGGGTGGGAACTATGCTGAGCAGTTC. Its protein product is CASSDRDRGGNYAEQF. The whole CDR3 protein is CASSDRDRGGNYAEQFF.

Worth noting for this clone: Gene names denote mouse genes. The CDR3 is cut off 1 residue early in the read; its end comes from the germline J gene. J is TRBJ2-1 and V is TRBV17, with 7 nucleotides matching TRBD1. Germline V CDR1 and CDR2: MNHDT, YYDKIL. Trimming took 7 bases from V and 1 from J; bases not matched to a gene: 1. This CDR3 has 13 residues. The CDR3 bases that were read are TGTGCTAGCATGGGACAGAACTATGCTGAGCAGTTC. It yields the protein CASMGQNYAEQF. The full CDR3 protein reads CASMGQNYAEQFF.

On this clone itself: Genes here carry mouse names. The CDR3 end lies 1 residue beyond the end of the read and is filled in from the germline J gene. The V and J genes are TRBV15 and TRBJ1-4; D not certain. The length of the CDR3 is 11 residues. The V end was cut by 6 bases, the J end by 2 bases, with 1 base between. From germline, CDR1 is SGHND and CDR2 FRSKSL. Partial CDR3 DNA: TGTGCCAGCAGATCCAACGAAAGATTATTT. This translates into CASRSNERLF. The whole CDR3 protein reads CASRSNERLFF.

As regards this clone: Genes and germline are mouse. The read halts 1 residue ahead of the CDR3 end, with the missing end drawn from the germline J gene. This chain links TRBV16 with TRBJ2-3; D unclear. This CDR3 is built from 14 residues. CDR1 and CDR2 (germline): SGHSA, FRNQAP. Trimming removed 2 bases from V and 0 bases from J, with 6 bases in between. The part of the CDR3 DNA that was read is TGTGCAAGCAGCTTACTCAGTAGTGCAGAAACGCTGTAT. This gives the protein CASSLLSSAETLY. The whole CDR3 protein reads CASSLLSSAETLYF.

This clone showed up just a few times. Gene names denote mouse genes. The CDR3 end lies 1 residue beyond the end of the read and is filled in from the germline J gene. The chain links TRBV26 to TRBJ2-7, with 9 positions matching TRBD2. This CDR3 contains 16 residues. Germline CDR1 is KGHPV and CDR2 is FQNQEV (reference sequence). Trimming cost V 4 bases and J 0 bases; bases outside gene matches: 7. Incomplete CDR3 DNA: TGTGCCAGCAGTCGGCTGGGGGGGAGGAGCTCCTATGAACAGTAC. Translation gives CASSRLGGRSSYEQY. The CDR3 as a whole reads CASSRLGGRSSYEQYF. The full variable domain, completed using reference TRBV26 and TRBJ2-7, is NSKVIQTPRYLVKGQGQKAKMRCIPEKGHPVVFWYQQNKNNEFKFLINFQNQEVLQQIDMTEKRFSAECPSNSPCSLEIQSSEAGDSALYLCASSRLGGRSSYEQYFGPGTRLTVL.

In this sample, this clone is medium-sized. Genes here carry mouse names. The CDR3 end falls 1 residue outside the read, so it is completed with the germline J gene. V gene TRBV19 combines with J gene TRBJ2-5, with TRBD2 matching over 12 bases. Per the germline V gene, CDR1 is FNHDT and CDR2 is SITEND (reference sequence). The ends lost 4 bases at V and 6 bases at J; junction bases unmatched: 6. The CDR3 spans 15 residues. The CDR3 spells CASSPTGGAQDTQYF. The part of the CDR3 DNA that was read is TGTGCCAGCAGTCCGACTGGGGGGGCGCAGGACACCCAGTAC.

This clone was seen only a few times. Gene names denote mouse genes. The read ends 1 residue before the CDR3 terminus; that terminus is restored from the germline J gene. The gene calls are TRBV15 and TRBJ2-2; tentative D call: TRBD1 (6 bases). Trimming took 6 bases from V and 4 from J, leaving 9 bases between them. Germline V gives CDR1 SGHND, CDR2 FRSKSL. The CDR3 has 13 amino acids. CDR3 in amino acids: CASRQGGTGQLYF. The CDR3 DNA, read in part, is TGTGCCAGCAGACAGGGAGGCACCGGGCAGCTCTAC. The variable domain in full, with the rest retrieved from reference TRBV15 and TRBJ2-2, is DAGVTQTPRHEVAEKGQTIILKCEPVSGHNDLFWYRQTKIQGLELLSYFRSKSLMEDGGAFKDRFKAEMLNSSFSTLKIQPTEPKDSAVYLCASRQGGTGQLYFGEGSKLTVL.

Comment on this clone: Gene names refer to mouse genes. The read ends 1 residue early relative to the CDR3; the germline J gene fills the gap. This chain links TRBV4 with TRBJ1-6; 7 nucleotides line up with TRBD1. TRBJ1-6 is known as an ORF, though its function is uncertain. Germline V gives CDR1 LGHDT, CDR2 YNNKQL (reference sequence). This CDR3 has 14 residues. Trimming took 5 bases from V and 7 from J; bases not matched to a gene: 5. The CDR3 protein is CASSRQGRNSPLYF. The DNA read from the CDR3 is TGTGCCAGCAGCCGACAGGGCCGGAATTCGCCCCTCTAC.

In regard to this clone: Gene and germline names: mouse. CDR3 protein: CASSSPNTGQLYF. CDR3 bases read: TGTGCCAGCAGCTCCCCAAACACCGGGCAGCTCTAC. The chain uses TRBV3 and TRBJ2-2, with D uncertain. With the read ending 1 residue before the CDR3 end, the germline J gene is used to fill in that end. The V and J ends lost 4 bases and 0 bases respectively, with 3 bases between them. Germline V CDR1 and CDR2: SNHLY, FYNGKV (reference sequence). CDR3 size: 13 residues.

As concerns this clone: Gene names denote mouse genes. The CDR3 bases that were read are TGTGCCAGCAGTCTGTTGACAGGGGTTAAAGACACCCAGTAC. This translates into CASSLLTGVKDTQY. The full CDR3 protein reads CASSLLTGVKDTQYF. V gene TRBV26 combines with J gene TRBJ2-5, with 8 bases fitting TRBD1. The read halts 1 residue ahead of the CDR3 end, with the missing end drawn from the germline J gene. CDR3 length equals 15 residues. The J segment lost 4 bases and the V segment lost 1 base, leaving 4 bases of the junction unmatched. Germline V lookup: CDR1 KGHPV, CDR2 FQNQEV (reference sequence).

This clone was seen a few times. Any gene name here is a mouse gene name. The sequenced fragment ends 1 residue before the CDR3 boundary, so the rest is inferred from the germline J gene. V usage is TRBV14 and J usage is TRBJ2-7, with 7 bases matching TRBD2. Germline values: CDR1 SGHDT, CDR2 FRDEAV. The CDR3 has 13 amino acids. The ends lost 2 bases at V and 3 bases at J; junction bases unmatched: 2. CDR3 DNA (partial): TGTGCCAGCAGTTTACACTGGGGCTATGAACAGTAC. Protein product: CASSLHWGYEQY. The entire CDR3 sequence reads CASSLHWGYEQYF.

As for this clone: Germline and genes: mouse. The read is 1 residue too short to cover the CDR3 end, so that end is filled in from the germline J gene. This rearrangement joins TRBV31 to TRBJ2-1; 10 bases agree with TRBD2. This CDR3 spans 14 amino acids. Trimming removed 3 bases from V and 3 bases from J; junction bases left unmatched: 2. Germline-derived CDR1 and CDR2 are GKSSPN and SITVG. The chain's CDR3 is CAWRGTGVYAEQFF. The part of the CDR3 DNA that was read is TGTGCCTGGAGGGGGACTGGGGTCTATGCTGAGCAGTTC.

In its sample, this clone ranks as large (0.1 to 1%). Here the gene names and germline are mouse. With the read ending 1 residue before the CDR3 end, the germline J gene is used to fill in that end. The rearrangement links TRBV15 to TRBJ2-7; 10 positions agree with TRBD1. The CDR3 totals 14 residues. The germline V gene has CDR1 SGHND and CDR2 FRSKSL. Trimming cost V 6 bases and J 0 bases; bases outside gene matches: 2. The CDR3 bases that were read are TGTGCCAGCAGGGACAGGGGGTCCTCCTATGAACAGTAC. It translates to CASRDRGSSYEQY. The full-length CDR3 reads as CASRDRGSSYEQYF.

Points on this clone: These gene names are mouse names. The sequenced fragment ends 1 residue before the CDR3 boundary, so the rest is inferred from the germline J gene. The chain uses TRBV1 and TRBJ1-3; 7 bases fit TRBD1. V gave up 4 bases and J gave up 3 bases; unmatched junction bases: 0. The CDR3 runs 13 residues. CDR1 is NSQYPW and CDR2 is LRSPGD in the germline V gene (reference sequence). The sequenced CDR3 bases are TGCACCTGCAGTGACAGGGGTGGAAATACGCTCTAT. This codes for CTCSDRGGNTLY. The whole CDR3 reads CTCSDRGGNTLYF.

Note on this clone: Gene names denote mouse genes. The CDR3 end lies 1 residue beyond the end of the read and is filled in from the germline J gene. The chain uses TRBV12-1 and TRBJ1-4; 8 positions agree with TRBD1. Germline V gene lookup returns CDR1 SGHSN and CDR2 HYEKVE. Trimming at V came to 1 base and at J to 3 bases, leaving 3 bases not matched to a gene. This CDR3 is built from 15 residues. The sequenced part of the CDR3 DNA is TGTGCCAGCTCTCTGACAGGGGAGGCCAACGAAAGATTATTT. Its protein is CASSLTGEANERLF. The CDR3 reads in full as CASSLTGEANERLFF.

This clone occurred a few times. Gene names follow the mouse nomenclature. Sequencing ends 1 residue short of the CDR3 end; the germline J gene provides the rest. This chain links TRBV13-3 with TRBJ1-1; possibly TRBD1 for D (5 bases). The CDR3 totals 12 residues. The germline CDR1 and CDR2 sequences are NNHDY and SYVADS. The ends were cut back, 0 bases at V and 5 bases at J, with 5 bases in the middle. The CDR3 bases that were read are TGTGCCAGCAGTGATGCAGGGACAGAAGTCTTC. Protein: CASSDAGTEVF. The CDR3 reads in full as CASSDAGTEVFF.

This clone was observed a few times. These gene names are mouse names. Read coverage stops 1 residue before the CDR3 terminus; the germline J gene supplies the remainder. V usage is TRBV3 and J usage is TRBJ2-7, with unresolved D. V was trimmed by 3 bases and J by 2 bases, leaving 11 bases between them. The germline gives CDR1 SNHLY, CDR2 FYNGKV (reference sequence). CDR3 length: 14 residues. The CDR3 bases that were read are TGTGCCAGCAGCTTTCTCGGGTTTGCCTATGAACAGTAC. Its protein product is CASSFLGFAYEQY. The full CDR3 sequence reads CASSFLGFAYEQYF.